The 16 T cell receptor beta chains in this list originate from one sample, sequenced in a study of T cell changes during pregnancy in multiple sclerosis. Profiling relied on immunoSEQ multiplex PCR, and the TCRdb table lists in-frame clones only, not all of them. This table has 75,000 to 95,000 clones, roughly 90% appearing once. Sequencing was performed on peripheral blood, taken in the first trimester of pregnancy. The receptor source for this set is a female donor in good health, enrolled as a control in a pregnancy study.

J is TRBJ2-7 and V is TRBV28, with 8 bases aligning to TRBD1. J gave up 0 bases and V 7 bases, and 20 bases lay outside the gene matches. The CDR3 extends over 19 amino acids. CDR1 and CDR2 (germline): MDHEN, SYDVKM. The CDR3 nucleotides read TGTGCCAGCACCACACGACGGGACAGGCCTAACTTTAGCTCCTACGAGCAGTACTTC. Its protein product is CASTTRRDRPNFSSYEQYF.

The chain couples TRBV9 to TRBJ1-1, with TRBD1 matching over 7 bases. Germline CDR1 and CDR2: SGDLS and YYNGEE. Trimming cost V 10 bases and J 2 bases; bases outside gene matches: 17. This CDR3 spans 16 amino acids. In DNA, the CDR3 is TGTGCCTCAAATCGCGCCCCGGGACAGCTAAACACTGAAGCTTTCTTT. Translation: CASNRAPGQLNTEAFF. The entire variable domain, with the rest obtained from reference TRBV9 and TRBJ1-1, is as follows: DSGVTQTPKHLITATGQRVTLRCSPRSGDLSVYWYQQSLDQGLQFLIQYYNGEERAKGNILERFSAQQFPDLHSELNLSSLELGDSALYFCASNRAPGQLNTEAFFGQGTRLTVV.

The rearrangement links TRBV18 to TRBJ1-2; weak D call: TRBD1 (6 bases). In germline, CDR1 is KGHSH, CDR2 LQKENI. V was cut by 3 bases and J by 4 bases, with 12 bases left in between. This CDR3 is built from 14 residues. The CDR3 protein is CASSPPQGSYGYTF. The CDR3 DNA follows: TGTGCCAGCTCACCGCCACAGGGTAGCTATGGCTACACCTTC.

The J gene is TRBJ2-2, the V gene TRBV27; 9 bases line up with TRBD1. Looked up from germline, CDR1 is MNHEY and CDR2 is SMNVEV (reference sequence). The CDR3 spans 15 residues. V lost 6 bases, J lost 2 bases, and 4 bases stayed unmatched. The CDR3 bases are TGTGCCAGCAGAAGACAGGGGGGAAACACCGGGGAGCTGTTTTTT. Amino acid sequence: CASRRQGGNTGELFF.

J is TRBJ2-7 and V is TRBV7-2; D is possibly TRBD1 (7 bases). The CDR3 contains 15 residues. The germline V gene has CDR1 SGHTA and CDR2 FQGNSA. The V end lost 3 bases, the J end lost 0 bases, and 12 bases lay between the germline ends. CDR3 coding DNA: TGTGCCAGCAGCTTCTGGCAGGGGGGCTCCTACGAGCAGTACTTC. This gives the protein CASSFWQGGSYEQYF.

This clone was seen a few times. Other DNA sequences in the same sample also yield this CDR3. This chain's CDR3 is CASSEQGETYEQYF. The CDR3 region has the DNA TGTGCCAGCAGTGAGCAGGGGGAGACCTACGAGCAGTACTTC. This sequence joins TRBV2 and TRBJ2-7; TRBD1 agrees at 7 bases. The CDR3 extends over 14 amino acids. The germline V gene encodes CDR1 SNHLY and CDR2 FYNNEI. The J segment lost 2 bases and the V segment lost 3 bases, leaving 4 bases of the junction unmatched.

The chain links TRBV4-3 to TRBJ1-5; 10 nucleotides line up with TRBD1. Trimming cost V 0 bases and J 6 bases; bases outside gene matches: 2. This CDR3 is 15 amino acids long. Germline V lookup: CDR1 LGHNA, CDR2 YSLEER. DNA for the CDR3: TGCGCCAGCAGCCAAGATTGGACAGGGGGTCAGCCCCAGCATTTT. Protein: CASSQDWTGGQPQHF.

The rearrangement joins TRBV2 to TRBJ2-5; D gene unclear. The V end was cut by 5 bases, the J end by 0 bases, with 13 bases between. CDR3 length equals 15 residues. The V gene's germline CDR1 is SNHLY and CDR2 FYNNEI. The CDR3 loop reads CASSQGPRYQETQYF. The CDR3 coding sequence is TGTGCCAGCAGTCAAGGACCTAGGTACCAAGAGACCCAGTACTTC.

The chain links TRBV28 to TRBJ2-6; TRBD1 matches 10 bases. This CDR3 has 17 amino acids. V trimming: 6 bases; J trimming: 4 bases; junction bases outside the gene matches: 9. The V gene's germline CDR1 is MDHEN and CDR2 SYDVKM. The CDR3 protein is CASRFGGQGSGANVLTF. CDR3 in DNA: TGTGCCAGCAGGTTTGGGGGACAGGGGTCGGGGGCCAACGTCCTGACTTTC.

The V gene is TRBV7-2, the J gene TRBJ2-5; 11 nucleotides agree with TRBD2. CDR3 length: 16 amino acids. Germline values: CDR1 SGHTA, CDR2 FQGNSA. Losses at the gene ends were 7 bases for V and 4 bases for J; bases not matched to a gene: 11. CDR3 bases: TGTGCCAGCAAGGGGACTAGCGGCTCCTCAGTAGAGACCCAGTACTTC. It yields the protein CASKGTSGSSVETQYF.

The chain has TRBV25-1 and TRBJ2-7; D call uncertain. CDR3 length: 11 amino acids. The V gene lost 7 bases and the J gene lost 2 bases, with 6 bases spanning the gap. Germline V CDR1 and CDR2: MGHDK, SYGVNS. The CDR3 DNA follows: TGTGCCAGCACTATTGCCTACGAGCAGTACTTC. It translates to CASTIAYEQYF.

This clone was seen a single time. The chain combines TRBV25-1 with TRBJ2-7, with D perhaps TRBD2 (7 bases). The CDR3 is 15 amino acids. With 1 base removed from V and 3 bases from J, the gap between germline ends came to 13 bases. Germline loops: CDR1 MGHDK, CDR2 SYGVNS. The CDR3: CASSEFEGGRYEQYF. CDR3 nucleotide sequence: TGTGCCAGCAGTGAATTCGAGGGGGGGCGCTACGAGCAGTACTTC.

The CDR3 loop is CASSLDGRGTDTQYF. The DNA for the CDR3 is TGTGCCAGCAGCTTAGATGGGCGGGGAACGGATACGCAGTATTTT. The genes are TRBV11-2 and TRBJ2-3; D possibly corresponds to TRBD2 (6 bases). The V and J ends lost 0 bases and 6 bases respectively, with 13 bases between them. In germline, CDR1 is SGHAT, CDR2 FQNNGV. CDR3 size: 15 residues.

The table lists this clone with a count of one. The chain combines TRBV6-1 with TRBJ1-1, with 7 bases identical to TRBD1. The CDR3 loop spans 13 amino acids. Germline values: CDR1 MNHNS, CDR2 SASEGT. V gave up 7 bases and J gave up 3 bases; unmatched junction bases: 5. The CDR3 region is CASTIQGDTEAFF. The CDR3 region has the DNA TGTGCCAGCACCATCCAGGGGGACACTGAAGCTTTCTTT.

The chain is built from TRBV4-1 and TRBJ2-1, with D possibly TRBD2 on 7 matching bases. The germline V and J ends were trimmed by 0 bases and 3 bases, with 9 bases remaining between them. The CDR3 contains 15 residues. The germline gives CDR1 MGHRA, CDR2 YSYEKL. The CDR3 here is CASSQERGLYNEQFF. Here the CDR3 DNA reads TGCGCCAGCAGCCAAGAGCGGGGGCTCTACAATGAGCAGTTCTTC.

The gene calls are TRBV7-9 and TRBJ2-1; 7 bases agree with TRBD2. The J segment lost 5 bases and the V segment lost 4 bases, leaving 2 bases of the junction unmatched. The V gene's germline CDR1 is SEHNR and CDR2 FQNEAQ (reference sequence). The CDR3 is made up of 13 amino acids. CDR3 DNA: TGTGCCAGCAGCTGGGGGGGGGACAATGAGCAGTTCTTC. Its protein product is CASSWGGDNEQFF. Full variable domain (missing parts from reference TRBV7-9 and TRBJ2-1): DTGVSQNPRHKITKRGQNVTFRCDPISEHNRLYWYRQTLGQGPEFLTYFQNEAQLEKSRLLSDRFSAERPKGSFSTLEIQRTEQGDSAMYLCASSWGGDNEQFFGPGTRLTVL.